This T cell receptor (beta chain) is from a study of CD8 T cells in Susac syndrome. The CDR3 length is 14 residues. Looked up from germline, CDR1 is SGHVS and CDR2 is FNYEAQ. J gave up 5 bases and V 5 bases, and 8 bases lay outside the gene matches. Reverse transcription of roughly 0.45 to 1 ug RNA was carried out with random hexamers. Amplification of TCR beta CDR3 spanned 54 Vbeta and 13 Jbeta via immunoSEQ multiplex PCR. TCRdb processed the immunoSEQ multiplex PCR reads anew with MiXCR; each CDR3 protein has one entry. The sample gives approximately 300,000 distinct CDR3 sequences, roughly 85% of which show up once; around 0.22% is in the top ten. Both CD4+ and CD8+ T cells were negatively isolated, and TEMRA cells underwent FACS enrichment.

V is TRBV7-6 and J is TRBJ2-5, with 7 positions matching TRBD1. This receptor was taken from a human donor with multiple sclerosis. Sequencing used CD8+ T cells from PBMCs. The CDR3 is CASSPQGRWETQYF. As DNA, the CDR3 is TGTGCCAGCAGCCCACAGGGGAGATGGGAGACCCAGTACTTC.